This record looks at one T cell receptor beta chain sequence and its context. This sample was included in a study of CD8 T cells in Susac syndrome. V was cut by 5 bases and J by 7 bases, with 18 bases left in between. Germline V gene sequence: CDR1 SQVTM, CDR2 ANQGSEA. CDR3 length equals 14 residues. Reverse transcription of roughly 0.45 to 1 ug RNA was performed with random hexamers. TCRdb re-derived calls from the immunoSEQ multiplex PCR reads in MiXCR, one entry per CDR3 protein. The sample includes some 160,000 distinct CDR3 sequences, under 97% of them seen just once. The gene calls are TRBV29-1 and TRBJ2-1; D remains ambiguous. The TCR was taken from a human donor with Susac syndrome. Specimen: CD4+ T cells from PBMCs. The chain's CDR3 is CSVRHWVQQNEQFF. CDR3 coding DNA: TGCAGCGTTCGGCATTGGGTGCAACAAAATGAGCAGTTCTTC.